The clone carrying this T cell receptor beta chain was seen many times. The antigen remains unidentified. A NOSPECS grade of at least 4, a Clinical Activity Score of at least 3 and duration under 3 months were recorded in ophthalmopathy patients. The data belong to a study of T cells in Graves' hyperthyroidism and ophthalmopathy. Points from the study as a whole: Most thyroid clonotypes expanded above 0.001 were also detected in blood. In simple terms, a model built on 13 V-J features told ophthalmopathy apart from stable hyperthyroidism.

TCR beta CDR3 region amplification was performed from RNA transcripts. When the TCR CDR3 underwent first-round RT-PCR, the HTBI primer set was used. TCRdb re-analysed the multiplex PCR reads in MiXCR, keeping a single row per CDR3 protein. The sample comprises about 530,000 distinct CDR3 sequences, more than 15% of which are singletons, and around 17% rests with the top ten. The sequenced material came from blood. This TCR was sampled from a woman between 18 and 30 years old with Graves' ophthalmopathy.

The CDR3 DNA is TGCGCCAGCAGCTTGGATCCGGGACTAGCGTTTGAGCAGTTCTTC. Translation gives CASSLDPGLAFEQFF. V gene TRBV5-1 combines with J gene TRBJ2-1; 10 nucleotides line up with TRBD2. CDR3 size: 15 residues. Germline V gene sequence: CDR1 SGHRS, CDR2 YFSETQ. With 0 bases clipped from V and 9 bases from J, the junction kept 6 bases outside the gene matches.